The source of this T cell receptor beta chain is a study of blood T cell repertoires in COVID-19. At the level of the study: There were acute and convalescent COVID-19 samples, and they came from the United States, Italy and Spain. PBMCs, B-cell-depleted T cells, or T cells provided the cDNA or gDNA that made up the material.

As originally analysed: Estimated nucleated cell counts came from reference gene primer amplification. The table came from immunoSEQ multiplex PCR; TCRdb's copy has only in-frame clones and leaves some out. V, J and clone size are those of that table, while D and trimming were read from the DNA. The sample gives just under 50,000 clones, roughly 83% of which show up once; over 12% is in the top ten. There are a few counts of this clone. CDR1 is SGHRS and CDR2 is YFSETQ in the germline V gene. After removal of 0 bases from V and 1 base from J, the junction contained 0 bases not matched to a gene. This CDR3 has 16 residues.

What was sequenced was peripheral blood. The TCR was taken from a human donor in a cohort sampled during active COVID-19. This chain uses TRBV5-1 with TRBJ2-2; 10 positions match TRBD2. The CDR3, as DNA: TGCGCCAGCAGCTTGGGGACTAGCGGGAACACCGGGGAGCTGTTTTTT. Amino acid sequence: CASSLGTSGNTGELFF.